This T cell receptor (beta chain) was found in a study of shared clonotypes between healthy human individuals. Sequenced by immunoSEQ multiplex PCR; TCRdb stores in-frame clones only, minus some. The sample consists of approximately 2.5 million clones, approximately 92% of them appearing once. All participating donors were Caucasian adults from Nashville, Tennessee. V shed 5 bases and J shed 2 bases, with 12 bases lying between them. Germline-derived CDR1 and CDR2 are MDHEN and SYDVKM. The CDR3 is made up of 14 amino acids. The source material was naive CD4+ T cells sorted from blood. The subset here: CD45RA+ positively selected. The TCR comes from a man younger than 35 in good health. J is TRBJ1-2 and V is TRBV28; D is possibly TRBD1 (5 bases). CDR3 amino acids: CASSRNGGNYGYTF. CDR3 sequence (DNA): TGTGCCAGCAGTCGAAACGGGGGGAACTATGGCTACACCTTC.